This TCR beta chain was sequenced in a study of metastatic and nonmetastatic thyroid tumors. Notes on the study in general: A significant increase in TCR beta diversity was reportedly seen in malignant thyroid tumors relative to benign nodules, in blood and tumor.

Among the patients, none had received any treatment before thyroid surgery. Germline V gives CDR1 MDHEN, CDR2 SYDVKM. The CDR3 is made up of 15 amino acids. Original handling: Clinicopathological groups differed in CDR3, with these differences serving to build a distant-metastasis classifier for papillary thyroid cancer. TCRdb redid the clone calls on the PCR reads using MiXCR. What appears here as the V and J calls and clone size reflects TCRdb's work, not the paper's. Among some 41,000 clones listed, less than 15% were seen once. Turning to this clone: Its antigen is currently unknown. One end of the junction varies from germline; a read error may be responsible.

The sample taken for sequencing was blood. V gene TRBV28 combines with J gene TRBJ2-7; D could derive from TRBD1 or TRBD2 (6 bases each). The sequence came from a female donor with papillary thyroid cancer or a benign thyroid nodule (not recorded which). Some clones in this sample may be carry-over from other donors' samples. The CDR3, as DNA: TGCGCCAACAGTTTTTGGGGGCGGGATCGCTACGAGCAGTACTTC. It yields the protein CANSFWGRDRYEQYF.